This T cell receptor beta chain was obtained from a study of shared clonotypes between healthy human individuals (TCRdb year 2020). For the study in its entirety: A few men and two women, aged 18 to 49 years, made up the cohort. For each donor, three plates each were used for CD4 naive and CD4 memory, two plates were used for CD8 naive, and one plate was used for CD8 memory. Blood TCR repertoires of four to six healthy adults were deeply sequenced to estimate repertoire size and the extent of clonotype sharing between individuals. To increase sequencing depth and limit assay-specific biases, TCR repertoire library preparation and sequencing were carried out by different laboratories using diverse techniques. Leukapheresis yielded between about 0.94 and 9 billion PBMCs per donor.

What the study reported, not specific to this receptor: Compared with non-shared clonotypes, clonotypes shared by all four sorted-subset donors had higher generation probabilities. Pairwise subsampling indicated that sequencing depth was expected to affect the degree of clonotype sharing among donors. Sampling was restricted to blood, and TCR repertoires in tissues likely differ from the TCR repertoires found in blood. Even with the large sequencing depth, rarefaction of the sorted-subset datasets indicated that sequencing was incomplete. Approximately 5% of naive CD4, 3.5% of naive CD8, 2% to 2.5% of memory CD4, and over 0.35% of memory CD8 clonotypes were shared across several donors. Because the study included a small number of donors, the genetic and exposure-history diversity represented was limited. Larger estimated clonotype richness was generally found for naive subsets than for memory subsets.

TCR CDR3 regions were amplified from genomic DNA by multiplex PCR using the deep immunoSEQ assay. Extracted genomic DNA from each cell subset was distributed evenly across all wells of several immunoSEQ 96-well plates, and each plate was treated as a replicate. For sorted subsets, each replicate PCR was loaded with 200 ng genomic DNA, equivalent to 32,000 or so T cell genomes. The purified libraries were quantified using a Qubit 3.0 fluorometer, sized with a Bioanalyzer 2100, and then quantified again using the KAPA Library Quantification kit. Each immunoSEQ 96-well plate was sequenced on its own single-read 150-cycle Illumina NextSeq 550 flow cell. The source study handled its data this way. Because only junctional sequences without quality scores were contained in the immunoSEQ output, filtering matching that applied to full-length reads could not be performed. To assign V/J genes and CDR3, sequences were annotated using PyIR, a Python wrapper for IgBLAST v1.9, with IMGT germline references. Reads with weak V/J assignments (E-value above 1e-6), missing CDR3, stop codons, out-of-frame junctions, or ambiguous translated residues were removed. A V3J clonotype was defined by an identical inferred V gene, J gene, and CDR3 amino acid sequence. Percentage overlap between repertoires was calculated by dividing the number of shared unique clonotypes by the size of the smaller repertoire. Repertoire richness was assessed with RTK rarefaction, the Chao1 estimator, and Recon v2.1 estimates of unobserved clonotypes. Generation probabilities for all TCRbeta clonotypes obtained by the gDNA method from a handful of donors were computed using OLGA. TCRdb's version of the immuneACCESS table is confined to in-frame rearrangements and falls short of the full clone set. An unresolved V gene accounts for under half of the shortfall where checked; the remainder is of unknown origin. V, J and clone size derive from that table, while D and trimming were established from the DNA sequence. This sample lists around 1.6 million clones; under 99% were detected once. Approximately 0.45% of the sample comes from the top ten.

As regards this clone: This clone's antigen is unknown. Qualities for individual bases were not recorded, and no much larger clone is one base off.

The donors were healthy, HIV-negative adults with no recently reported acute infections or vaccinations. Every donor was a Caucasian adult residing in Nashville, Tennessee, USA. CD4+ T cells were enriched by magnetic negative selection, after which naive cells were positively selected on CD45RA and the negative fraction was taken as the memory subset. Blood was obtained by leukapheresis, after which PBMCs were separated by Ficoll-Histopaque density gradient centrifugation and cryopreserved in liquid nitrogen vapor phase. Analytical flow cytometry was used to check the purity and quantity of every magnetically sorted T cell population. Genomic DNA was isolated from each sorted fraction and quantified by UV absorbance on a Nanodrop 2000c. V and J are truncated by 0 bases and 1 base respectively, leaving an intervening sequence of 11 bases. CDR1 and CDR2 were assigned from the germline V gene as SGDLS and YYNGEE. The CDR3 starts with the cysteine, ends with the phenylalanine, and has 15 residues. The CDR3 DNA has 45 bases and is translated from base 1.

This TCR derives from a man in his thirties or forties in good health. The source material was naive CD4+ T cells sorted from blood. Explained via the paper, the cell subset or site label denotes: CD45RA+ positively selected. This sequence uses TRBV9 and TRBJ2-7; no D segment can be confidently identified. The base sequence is TGTGCCAGCAGCGTAGGCCCCATGACGTCCTACGAGCAGTACTTC. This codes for CASSVGPMTSYEQYF.